This TCR beta chain is from a study of vaccination and CD4 T cells after COVID-19 (dated 2022 in TCRdb). For context, the study as a whole: SARS-CoV-2 positivity had been established in the convalescent patients by nasal swab PCR, and mild disease was recorded in roughly ten of these patients and severe disease in one. The convalescent cohort included six males and four females, with two Hispanic individuals, seven Caucasians, two Asians and one multiracial person. Each participant got two doses of either the Pfizer-BioNTech BNT162b2 vaccine (n=8) or the Moderna mRNA-1273 vaccine (n=2). Post-COVID blood samples from convalescent patients were collected a median of roughly 100 days after diagnosis, with a range of about 30 to 170 days. Post-vaccine blood samples were collected a median of about 69 days after the second vaccine dose, ranging from about 12 to 250 days. Overlapping spike peptide pools from SARS-CoV-2 and from the common cold coronaviruses HCoV-NL63, HCoV-OC43 and HCoV-229E were used as culture stimuli. As controls, cultures received a CEFX viral epitope pool (the positive control), an HIV-1 Nef peptide pool (the negative control), or no peptide at all. The spike-specific CD4+ TCR repertoire was compared before and after mRNA vaccination in approximately 9 COVID-19 convalescent patients and a handful of infection-naive healthy vaccine recipients. Study-wide conclusions, independent of this receptor: Although the median number of SARS-CoV-2-reactive clonotypes went up from 21 after infection to 38 after vaccination, the increase was not significant. Nearly all vaccine-specific clones in convalescent patients (304 of 307) were mono-reactive for SARS-CoV-2 spike rather than cross-reactive with common cold coronaviruses. Among the post-vaccine SARS-CoV-2-reactive clones in convalescent patients, a median approximately 90% showed up only after vaccination, which suggests vaccine-specific priming. The number of convalescent patients in the study was relatively small, and the study did not examine early timepoints following natural infection.

Explained via the paper, the treatment or condition label denotes: approximately nine-day PBMC culture with coronavirus spike peptide pools or control peptides (ViraFEST assay). To expand antigen-specific T cells with peptide pools and then pick out the expanded clonotypes through TCR sequencing, the study relied on the ViraFEST assay. The positive SARS-CoV-2 PCR tests of the convalescent patients were dated from March to December 2020, before the Alpha, Beta and Delta variants emerged in the United States. Each well held roughly 2.2 million PBMCs cultured in IMDM containing roughly 5% human AB serum and roughly 9.7 IU/ml IL-2, with 8.5 to 10 ug/ml peptide pools added. On days 3 and 7, half of the culture medium was replaced with fresh IL-2-containing medium. Once the cells had been in culture for around nine days, the EasySep CD4+ T cell isolation kit was used to isolate CD4+ T cells by negative selection. Ficoll-Paque Plus gradient centrifugation was used to isolate PBMCs from whole blood, and the isolated PBMCs were then either used fresh or cryopreserved at -140C. Triplicate wells were generally used for each culture condition.

The library was obtained by PCR. At the Johns Hopkins FTIC core, DNA from the cultured CD4+ T cells underwent TCR sequencing with the Oncomine TCR Beta short-read assay. Genomic DNA was extracted from the cultured CD4+ T cells with the QIAamp micro DNA kit. Oncomine TCR Beta libraries from cultured CD4+ T cells were pooled with unique dual indexes and sequenced on an Illumina iSeq 100. The authors processed their data as follows. Non-productive sequences were removed, and CDR3s not starting with C, not ending with F or W, or shorter than 7 amino acids were discarded. The MANAFEST web application identified antigen-specific clonotypes by comparing peptide-stimulated wells against reference wells and other culture wells. An FDR below 0.05, an odds ratio above 5, and a productive frequency above 0.1% in at least two of three replicate wells were required for clones to be considered positive. A clonotype counted as cross-reactive if it showed significant expansion both in the SARS-CoV-2 spike wells and in at least one common cold coronavirus spike condition. Using R version 3.6.1, CDR3 homology was evaluated through Levenshtein distances (stringdist) along with unrooted phylogenetic trees (ape). TCRdb's own reprocessing of the public reads used fastp at Q25 and MiXCR and kept productive beta chains. For every CDR3 protein sequence, its rows merge into one entry that carries the most common genes and DNA. TCRdb's processing, not the study's, gives the V and J calls here. This sample lists 9,000 to 15,000 distinct CDR3 sequences; roughly 58% were detected once. Under 30% of the sample is in the top ten clones.

About this clonotype itself: No cognate antigen has been identified for it. Within one base of it there is no much larger clone, and no base qualities were kept.

Taken from the germline V gene (reference sequence), the CDR1 and CDR2 loops are LNHDA and SQIVND. The CDR3, from cysteine to phenylalanine, totals 16 residues. Of all the DNA, just the CDR3 is kept, 48 bases in frame from base 1. V is reduced by 6 bases and J by 4 bases, leaving a spacing of 21 bases between them. Sequences were obtained from CD4+ T cells from blood, cultured in vitro. This receptor was taken from a human donor who had recovered from COVID-19. Rearrangement joined TRBV19 to TRBJ1-2; a weak D assignment points to TRBD1 (5 bases agree). The sequenced DNA is TGTGCCAGTAGACCAGTTGGGGGGGGAAAGGCCTATGGCTACACCTTC. It translates to CASRPVGGGKAYGYTF.